Following are 4 T cell receptor beta chains from one sample sequenced in a study of technical replicates of blood from a handful of donors. The method was immunoSEQ multiplex PCR; TCRdb's version includes in-frame clones alone and lacks a portion of them. The table lists tens of thousands of clones, roughly 95% of them singletons, with 0.2% to 0.25% in the top ten. The sample taken for sequencing was T cells isolated from PBMCs. These TCRs come from a human donor in good health.

The genes are TRBV6-1 and TRBJ1-5, with D unclear. This CDR3 is 13 amino acids long. Trimming stripped 2 bases from V and 1 base from J, with 3 bases between. CDR1 MNHNS and CDR2 SASEGT come from the germline V gene. CDR3 region: CASSETSNQPQHF. CDR3 nucleotide sequence: TGTGCCAGCAGTGAAACAAGCAATCAGCCCCAGCATTTT.

The chain joins TRBV5-1 to TRBJ1-3; 7 bases are a match to TRBD1. CDR3 length: 17 amino acids. Germline-derived CDR1 and CDR2 are SGHRS and YFSETQ. V shed 0 bases and J 4 bases; nucleotides not matched to a gene: 10. Here the CDR3 DNA reads TGCGCCAGCAGCTTGGTACCCTTGACAGGGATAGGAAACACCATATATTTT. Its translation is CASSLVPLTGIGNTIYF. Drawing the rest from reference TRBV5-1 and TRBJ1-3, the complete variable domain is KAGVTQTPRYLIKTRGQQVTLSCSPISGHRSVSWYQQTPGQGLQFLFEYFSETQRNKGNFPGRFSGRQFSNSRSEMNVSTLELGDSALYLCASSLVPLTGIGNTIYFGEGSWLTVV.

This chain links TRBV5-6 with TRBJ2-2; D may be TRBD2 (5 bases). Trimming took 5 bases from V and 7 from J, leaving 18 bases between them. Germline lookup yields CDR1 SGHDT and CDR2 YYEEEE. The CDR3 covers 15 residues. As DNA, the CDR3 is TGTGCCAGCAGGAAAGGCGGGTTGTTCGGCGGGGAGCTGTTTTTT. Amino acids: CASRKGGLFGGELFF.

The V call is TRBV20-1, the J call TRBJ1-5; D is unclear. The CDR3 totals 11 residues. V was trimmed by 6 bases and J by 10 bases, leaving 13 bases between them. Germline CDR1 and CDR2: DFQATT and SNEGSKA (reference sequence). Here the CDR3 DNA reads TGCAGTGCCCCAACGGCAGGACCCCAGCATTTT. This translates into CSAPTAGPQHF.